The T cell receptor beta chain under discussion was sequenced for a study of post-analysis software for immune sequencing data. The wider study: Several disease courses (relapsing-remitting, secondary progressive and progressive-relapsing) of multiple sclerosis were included. Study-wide findings and caveats: Batch-matched samples strongly co-clustered by F measure. Compared with controls, patients showed significantly lower normalized Chao1 diversity. Controls showed lower frequencies than patients for several TRBV segments, and TRBV5-6, TRBV5-1 and TRBV20-1 were among these.

Unique molecular identifiers were built into the TCR beta cDNA libraries. T cells numbering 1 to 10 million yielded cDNA molecules that totaled some 500,000. One entry per CDR3 protein results from TCRdb running MiXCR on the PCR reads. Of approximately 150,000 distinct CDR3 sequences listed, 25% to 35% are singletons. Concerning this clonotype itself: Its antigen remains unknown. A much larger clone is a single base away; this may be a read error.

Germline assignment: CDR1 SGHTA and CDR2 FQGTGA. V lost 8 bases and J lost 2, with 10 bases in between. The CDR3 runs 13 residues. The chain joins TRBV7-3 to TRBJ2-1; D gene ambiguous. What was sequenced was blood. This receptor was taken from a girl aged 10-17 years with multiple sclerosis. The CDR3 sequence is CASALRTYNEQFF. The CDR3 nucleotides are TGTGCCAGCGCGCTCCGGACCTACAATGAGCAGTTCTTC.